The rows below give T cell receptor beta chains drawn from one sample of a study of blood T cell repertoires in COVID-19. The data were produced by immunoSEQ multiplex PCR, yet TCRdb's version contains in-frame clones alone and is incomplete. The data contain about 200,000 clones, approximately 87% of them singletons. Sequences were obtained from peripheral blood. Receptor source: a woman in her fifties or sixties with acute or convalescent COVID-19. The CDR3 runs from the conserved cysteine through the conserved F or W. A D gene is named only where the DNA matches it firmly. Size is omitted from some rows. Given values are once, few, many or a class for expanded clones.

j_call | clone_size | v_call | d_call | cdr3_nt | cdr3_aa
TRBJ2-2 | . | TRBV19 | . | TGTGCCAGTAGTATACTCATCACAGGGGAGGTACGCGGGGAGCTGTTTTTT | CASSILITGEVRGELFF
TRBJ2-2 | . | TRBV24-1 | . | TGTGCCACCAGCGGGAATAAACCCGGGGAGCTGTTTTTT | CATSGNKPGELFF
TRBJ2-7 | . | TRBV3-1/TRBV3-2 | TRBD1 | TGTGCCAGCAGCCAAGGGGGGACAGGGACCTACGAGCAGTACTTC | CASSQGGTGTYEQYF
TRBJ2-3 | . | TRBV7-2 | TRBD1 | TGTGCCAGCAGCTCCGGACAGGTCACAGATACGCAGTATTTT | CASSSGQVTDTQYF
TRBJ2-7 | . | TRBV19 | TRBD2 | TGTGCCAGTAGTTTGAGCGGGAGGATTTACGAGCAGTACTTC | CASSLSGRIYEQYF
TRBJ1-1 | . | TRBV5-1 | . | TGCGCCAGCAGCCTCAGACAGGTATCGACTGAAGCTTTCTTT | CASSLRQVSTEAFF
TRBJ2-7 | . | TRBV19 | TRBD1 | TGTGCCACCCGGGACAGGTTCTACGAGCAGTACTTC | CATRDRFYEQYF
TRBJ2-1 | . | TRBV21-1 | . | TGTGCCAGCACTCTAGCGGGAGCCTTCTTC | CASTLAGAFF
TRBJ1-4 | . | TRBV5-1 | TRBD1 | TGCGCCAGCAGCCCGCAGGGACAGACTAATGAAAAACTGTTTTTT | CASSPQGQTNEKLFF
TRBJ2-5 | . | TRBV6-6 | TRBD1 | TGTGCCAGCAGTCCCAGGGGGCGCGGAGAGACCCAGTACTTC | CASSPRGRGETQYF
TRBJ1-3 | . | TRBV14 | . | TGTGCCAGCAGCCAAACTATGGGAGGGCCTGGAAACACCATATATTTT | CASSQTMGGPGNTIYF
TRBJ1-1 | few | TRBV28 | . | TGTGCCAGCAGTCTGGGAGGGGGGTCTGTGGACACTGAAGCTTTCTTT | CASSLGGGSVDTEAFF
TRBJ1-5 | . | TRBV5-6 | . | TGTGCCAGCGGCTCCGGCGGGGGAGGGGCGCAGCCCCAGCATTTT | CASGSGGGGAQPQHF
TRBJ2-1 | . | TRBV19 | TRBD1 | TGTGCCAGTAGACAGGGGGCTTCCTACAATGAGCAGTTCTTC | CASRQGASYNEQFF
TRBJ2-7 | . | TRBV6-6 | TRBD1 | TGTGCCAGCAGTCAGCGGCCTGGGACAGGGGCTTGGTCCGCCTACGAGCAGTACTTC | CASSQRPGTGAWSAYEQYF
TRBJ2-3 | . | TRBV19 | TRBD2 | TGTGCCAGTAGTGTACAAGCGGGGCTCACAGATACGCAGTATTTT | CASSVQAGLTDTQYF
TRBJ2-5 | . | TRBV7-9 | TRBD2 | TGTGCCAGCAGCTCTAGCGGGAGGGGAGAGACCCAGTACTTC | CASSSSGRGETQYF
TRBJ2-7 | . | TRBV19 | TRBD2 | TGTGCCAGTAGTATAGTGGTAGCGGGAGACGTCGAGCAGTACTTC | CASSIVVAGDVEQYF
TRBJ2-5 | . | TRBV30 | TRBD2 | TGTGCCTCCGTTCTAGATGCGGGAGGAGAGACCCAGTACTTC | CASVLDAGGETQYF
TRBJ2-1 | . | TRBV11-2 | . | TGTGCCAGCAGCTTAGATGTCAGTGAGCAGTTCTTC | CASSLDVSEQFF
TRBJ1-1 | . | TRBV5-8 | . | TGTGCCAGCAGCTTGTTACAGGGAATCACTGAAGCTTTCTTT | CASSLLQGITEAFF
TRBJ2-2 | . | TRBV3-1/TRBV3-2 | . | TGTGCCAGCAGCCAAATTTCAGGGGCCGGGGAGCTGTTTTTT | CASSQISGAGELFF